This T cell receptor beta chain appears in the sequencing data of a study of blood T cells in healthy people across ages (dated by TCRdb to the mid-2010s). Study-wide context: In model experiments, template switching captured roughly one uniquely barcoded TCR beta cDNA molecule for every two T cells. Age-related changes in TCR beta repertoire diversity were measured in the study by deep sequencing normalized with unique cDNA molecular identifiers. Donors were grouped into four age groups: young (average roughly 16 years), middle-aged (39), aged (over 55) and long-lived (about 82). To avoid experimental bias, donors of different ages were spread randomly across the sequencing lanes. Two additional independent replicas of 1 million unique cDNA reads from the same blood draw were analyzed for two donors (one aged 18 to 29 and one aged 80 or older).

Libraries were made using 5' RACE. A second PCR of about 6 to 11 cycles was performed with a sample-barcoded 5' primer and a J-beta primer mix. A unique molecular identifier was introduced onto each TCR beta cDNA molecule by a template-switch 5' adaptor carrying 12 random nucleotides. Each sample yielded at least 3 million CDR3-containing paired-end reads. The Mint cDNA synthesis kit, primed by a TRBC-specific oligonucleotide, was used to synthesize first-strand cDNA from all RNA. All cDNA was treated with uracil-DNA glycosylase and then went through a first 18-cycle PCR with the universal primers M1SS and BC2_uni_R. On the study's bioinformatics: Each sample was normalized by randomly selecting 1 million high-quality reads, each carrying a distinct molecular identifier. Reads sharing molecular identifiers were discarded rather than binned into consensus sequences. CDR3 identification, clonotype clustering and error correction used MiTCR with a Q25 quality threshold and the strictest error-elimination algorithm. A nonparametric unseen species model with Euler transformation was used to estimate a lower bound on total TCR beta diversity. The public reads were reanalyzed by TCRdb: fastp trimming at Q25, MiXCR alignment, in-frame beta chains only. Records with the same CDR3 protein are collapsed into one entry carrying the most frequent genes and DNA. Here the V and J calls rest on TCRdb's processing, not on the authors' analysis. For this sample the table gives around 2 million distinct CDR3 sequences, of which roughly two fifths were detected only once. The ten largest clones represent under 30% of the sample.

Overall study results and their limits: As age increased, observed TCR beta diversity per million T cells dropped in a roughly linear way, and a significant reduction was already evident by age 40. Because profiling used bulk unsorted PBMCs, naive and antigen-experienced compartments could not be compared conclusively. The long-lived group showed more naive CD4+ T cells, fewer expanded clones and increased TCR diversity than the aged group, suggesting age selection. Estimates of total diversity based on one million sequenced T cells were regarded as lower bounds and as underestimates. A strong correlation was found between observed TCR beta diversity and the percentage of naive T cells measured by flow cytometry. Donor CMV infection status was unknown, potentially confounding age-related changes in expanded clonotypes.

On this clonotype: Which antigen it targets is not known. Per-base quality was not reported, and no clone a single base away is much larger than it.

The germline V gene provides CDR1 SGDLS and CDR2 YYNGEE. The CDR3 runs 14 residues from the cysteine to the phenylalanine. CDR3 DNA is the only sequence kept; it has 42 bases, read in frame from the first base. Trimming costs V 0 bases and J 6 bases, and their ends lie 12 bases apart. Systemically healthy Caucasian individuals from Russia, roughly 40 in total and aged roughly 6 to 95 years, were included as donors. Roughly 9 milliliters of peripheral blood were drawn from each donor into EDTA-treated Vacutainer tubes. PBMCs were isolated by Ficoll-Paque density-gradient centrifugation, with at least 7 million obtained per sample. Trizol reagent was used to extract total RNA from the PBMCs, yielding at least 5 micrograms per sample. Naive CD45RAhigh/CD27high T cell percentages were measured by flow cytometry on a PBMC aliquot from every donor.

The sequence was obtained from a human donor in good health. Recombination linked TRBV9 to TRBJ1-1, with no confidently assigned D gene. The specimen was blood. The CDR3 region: CASSVVSRTAEAFF. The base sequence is TGTGCCAGCAGCGTAGTAAGTCGGACCGCTGAAGCTTTCTTT.